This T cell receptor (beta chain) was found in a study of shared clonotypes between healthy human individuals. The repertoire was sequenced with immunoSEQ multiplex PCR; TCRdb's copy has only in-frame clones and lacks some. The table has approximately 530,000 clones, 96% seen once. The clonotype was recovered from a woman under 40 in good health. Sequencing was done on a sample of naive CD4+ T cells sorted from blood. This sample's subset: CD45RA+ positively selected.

The CDR3 reads CASSPGQGNYEQYF. The CDR3 region has the DNA TGTGCCAGCAGCCCGGGACAGGGGAACTACGAGCAGTACTTC. The gene calls are TRBV6-5 and TRBJ2-7; 10 bases agree with TRBD1. Germline CDR1 is MNHEY and CDR2 is SVGAGI. V lost 6 bases to trimming and J lost 3 bases; unmatched junction nucleotides: 5. The CDR3 sequence is 14 residues long.